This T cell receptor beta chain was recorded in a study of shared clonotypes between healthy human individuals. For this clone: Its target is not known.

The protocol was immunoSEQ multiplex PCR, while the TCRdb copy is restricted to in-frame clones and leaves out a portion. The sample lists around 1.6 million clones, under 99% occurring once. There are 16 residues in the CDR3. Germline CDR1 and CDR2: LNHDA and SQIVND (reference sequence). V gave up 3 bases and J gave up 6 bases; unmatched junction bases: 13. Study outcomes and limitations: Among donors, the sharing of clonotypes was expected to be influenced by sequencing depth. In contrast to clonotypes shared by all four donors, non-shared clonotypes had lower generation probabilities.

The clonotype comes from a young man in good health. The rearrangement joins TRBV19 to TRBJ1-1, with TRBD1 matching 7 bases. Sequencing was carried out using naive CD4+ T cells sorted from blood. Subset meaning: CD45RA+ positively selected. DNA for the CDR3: TGTGCCAGTAGTATCCCTACTGTTGGACAGGAGGCTGAAGCTTTCTTT. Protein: CASSIPTVGQEAEAFF.